This T cell receptor (beta chain) was profiled in a study of vaccination effects on CD4 cells after COVID-19. On the study more broadly: Two-dose BNT162b2 or mRNA-1273 vaccination was given to participants. Sample provision by two convalescent patients occurred 16 days and one week before vaccination.

Antigen-specific CD4+ T cells expanded by the ViraFEST assay with viral peptide pools were then sequenced. The authors isolated CD4+ T cells after ten to eleven days of culture. PCR-confirmed SARS-CoV-2 infection occurred in the person between March and December 2020. Researchers reported culturing more than 1.5 million PBMC in each well, adding 10 IU/ml IL-2 and about 9.6 ug/ml peptides. IL-2 medium supplanted half the medium on days 3 and 7. Some clones are missing from TCRdb's copy, which holds only in-frame ones; the method was immunoSEQ multiplex PCR. The sample contains nearly 45,000 clones, roughly two thirds of which appear only once. With regard to this clone: The antigen remains unidentified.

V lost 3 bases and J lost 1, with 6 bases in between. This CDR3 has 13 residues. This sequence originates from a human donor who had a prior SARS-CoV-2 infection. Sequenced material: CD4+ T cells from PBMCs cultured with a peptide pool, taken before COVID-19 vaccination. V and J are TRBV12-3 or TRBV12-4 and TRBJ1-1; no definite D call. CDR3 protein: CASSFSGNTEAFF. The DNA for the CDR3 is TGTGCCAGCAGTTTTTCAGGGAACACTGAAGCTTTCTTT.